This entry lists 7 T cell receptor beta chains sequenced from one sample in a study of blood T cell repertoires in COVID-19. Produced via immunoSEQ multiplex PCR; TCRdb's table is partial and in-frame only. There are about 170,000 clones in the sample; 88% occur only once, and 20% to 30% lies in the top ten. The sequenced material came from peripheral blood. Receptor source: a man in his sixties with acute or convalescent COVID-19.

The V gene is TRBV11-3, the J gene TRBJ2-5; maybe TRBD2 (7 bases). This CDR3 has 13 residues. Germline CDR1 reads SGHNT; CDR2 reads YENEEA. The V end lost 8 bases, the J end lost 0 bases, and 10 bases lay between the germline ends. The CDR3 protein is CASRGADQETQYF. CDR3 in DNA: TGTGCCAGCCGGGGGGCCGACCAAGAGACCCAGTACTTC.

The chain carries TRBV5-8 and TRBJ1-5; the match to TRBD1 covers 12 bases. The trim removed 4 bases at V and 6 bases at J, leaving 11 bases unmatched. Germline values: CDR1 SGHTS, CDR2 YDEGEE. This CDR3 has 17 residues. The DNA of the CDR3 is TGTGCCAGCAGCCCGGGACAGGGGGCGTTAATCGGTCAGCCCCAGCATTTT. It translates to CASSPGQGALIGQPQHF. The full variable domain, its missing parts supplied by reference TRBV5-8 and TRBJ1-5, is EAGVTQSPTHLIKTRGQQATLRCSPISGHTSVYWYQQALGLGLQFLLWYDEGEERNRGNFPPRFSGRQFPNYSSELNVNALELEDSALYLCASSPGQGALIGQPQHFGDGTRLSIL.

The chain is built from TRBV6-2 or TRBV6-3 and TRBJ2-1; TRBD2 matches 10 bases. The CDR3 consists of 15 residues. J lost 2 bases, V lost 5 bases, and 3 bases had no gene match. Germline V gives CDR1 MNHEY, CDR2 SVGEGT. DNA of the CDR3: TGTGCCAGCAGTGGCGGACTAGCGGCCTACAATGAGCAGTTCTTC. Amino acid sequence: CASSGGLAAYNEQFF.

The V and J genes are TRBV27 and TRBJ2-1; tentatively, D is TRBD1 (6 bases). Germline CDR1 and CDR2: MNHEY and SMNVEV (reference sequence). This CDR3 is built from 14 residues. Trimming removed 6 bases at V and 5 bases at J, with 14 bases between. CDR3 in DNA: TGTGCCAGCAGGTATGGACAGAGAGACAATGAGCAGTTCTTC. Translation gives CASRYGQRDNEQFF.

The chain has TRBV4-1 and TRBJ1-1; 7 bases map to TRBD1. The junction had 5 bases not matched to a gene; V was cut back by 4 bases and J by 0 bases. Germline lookup yields CDR1 MGHRA and CDR2 YSYEKL. This CDR3 spans 15 amino acids. CDR3 loop: CASSPIQGVNTEAFF. The CDR3 DNA is TGCGCCAGCAGCCCGATTCAGGGGGTGAACACTGAAGCTTTCTTT.

The chain employs TRBV3-1 (or the pseudogene TRBV3-2) and TRBJ2-2; D remains ambiguous. The V gene lost 8 bases and the J gene lost 6 bases, with 7 bases spanning the gap. The CDR3 runs to 11 residues. Germline CDR1 is LGHDT and CDR2 is YNNKEL (reference sequence). The chain's CDR3 is CASLGAGELFF. Here the CDR3 DNA reads TGTGCCAGCCTAGGCGCCGGGGAGCTGTTTTTT.

The chain joins TRBV7-6 to TRBJ2-1, with 8 bases fitting TRBD2. The CDR3 covers 16 residues. The junction had 10 bases not matched to a gene; V was cut back by 5 bases and J by 4 bases. Germline CDR1 SGHVS, CDR2 FNYEAQ. Written as DNA, the CDR3 is TGTGCCAGCAGCCCTGGGGGCGGGAGGCTTTACAATGAGCAGTTCTTC. Its protein product is CASSPGGGRLYNEQFF.